This T cell receptor (beta chain) was retrieved from a study of T cell responses to AZD1222 COVID-19 vaccine. Notes on the study in general: Recipients of two AZD1222 doses showed rising Spike-specific TCR breadth and depth. Donors were largely white British and mainly female; clonal diversity was possibly underestimated. Nearly half of spike-specific TCRs reportedly go after variant regions that carry no mutations.

Germline CDR1 is SGHAT and CDR2 is FQNNGV. Between the trimmed V and J ends, which lost 6 bases and 6 bases, there was a span of 25 bases. CDR3 length equals 17 residues. With regard to this clone: Its antigen remains unidentified.

TCRdb's copy holds only in-frame clones and misses some; the assay was immunoSEQ multiplex PCR. The table includes some 80,000 clones, roughly 80% detected once. This sequence originates from an adult who received the MenACWY meningococcal vaccine as a control. The sequencing here drew on peripheral blood, taken 28 days after the second dose of the MenACWY control vaccine. The chain combines TRBV11-2 with TRBJ2-3; maybe TRBD2 (6 bases). The CDR3 nucleotides are TGTGCCAGCAGTTACGACTACGCGGGGACGGTCGATGATACGCAGTATTTT. Amino acid sequence: CASSYDYAGTVDDTQYF.